This T cell receptor beta chain comes out of a study of T cells after yellow fever vaccination. General observations from the study: A secondary response was less intense yet reached its peak sooner, at day 5 versus 15.

This CDR3 has 14 residues. V lost 5 bases, J lost 6 bases, and 7 bases stayed unmatched. This clonotype was seen repeatedly, ten times or more. TCRdb re-called the 5' RACE reads with MiXCR, one entry per CDR3 protein. Of about 52,000 distinct CDR3 sequences listed, about 6.6% are singletons. This sequence joins TRBV12-3 or TRBV12-4 and TRBJ1-2; 9 bases are shared with TRBD1. The receptor was derived from a man aged 18 to 30 who received the YFV17D yellow fever vaccine. The source was CD8+ T cells not binding an NS4B(214-222) dextramer, sorted from PBMCs, collected 35 to 50 days after the first yellow fever vaccination. In nucleotides, the CDR3 is TGTGCCAGCAGTCCGGGACAGGGCATTCATGGCTACACCTTC. Amino acids: CASSPGQGIHGYTF.